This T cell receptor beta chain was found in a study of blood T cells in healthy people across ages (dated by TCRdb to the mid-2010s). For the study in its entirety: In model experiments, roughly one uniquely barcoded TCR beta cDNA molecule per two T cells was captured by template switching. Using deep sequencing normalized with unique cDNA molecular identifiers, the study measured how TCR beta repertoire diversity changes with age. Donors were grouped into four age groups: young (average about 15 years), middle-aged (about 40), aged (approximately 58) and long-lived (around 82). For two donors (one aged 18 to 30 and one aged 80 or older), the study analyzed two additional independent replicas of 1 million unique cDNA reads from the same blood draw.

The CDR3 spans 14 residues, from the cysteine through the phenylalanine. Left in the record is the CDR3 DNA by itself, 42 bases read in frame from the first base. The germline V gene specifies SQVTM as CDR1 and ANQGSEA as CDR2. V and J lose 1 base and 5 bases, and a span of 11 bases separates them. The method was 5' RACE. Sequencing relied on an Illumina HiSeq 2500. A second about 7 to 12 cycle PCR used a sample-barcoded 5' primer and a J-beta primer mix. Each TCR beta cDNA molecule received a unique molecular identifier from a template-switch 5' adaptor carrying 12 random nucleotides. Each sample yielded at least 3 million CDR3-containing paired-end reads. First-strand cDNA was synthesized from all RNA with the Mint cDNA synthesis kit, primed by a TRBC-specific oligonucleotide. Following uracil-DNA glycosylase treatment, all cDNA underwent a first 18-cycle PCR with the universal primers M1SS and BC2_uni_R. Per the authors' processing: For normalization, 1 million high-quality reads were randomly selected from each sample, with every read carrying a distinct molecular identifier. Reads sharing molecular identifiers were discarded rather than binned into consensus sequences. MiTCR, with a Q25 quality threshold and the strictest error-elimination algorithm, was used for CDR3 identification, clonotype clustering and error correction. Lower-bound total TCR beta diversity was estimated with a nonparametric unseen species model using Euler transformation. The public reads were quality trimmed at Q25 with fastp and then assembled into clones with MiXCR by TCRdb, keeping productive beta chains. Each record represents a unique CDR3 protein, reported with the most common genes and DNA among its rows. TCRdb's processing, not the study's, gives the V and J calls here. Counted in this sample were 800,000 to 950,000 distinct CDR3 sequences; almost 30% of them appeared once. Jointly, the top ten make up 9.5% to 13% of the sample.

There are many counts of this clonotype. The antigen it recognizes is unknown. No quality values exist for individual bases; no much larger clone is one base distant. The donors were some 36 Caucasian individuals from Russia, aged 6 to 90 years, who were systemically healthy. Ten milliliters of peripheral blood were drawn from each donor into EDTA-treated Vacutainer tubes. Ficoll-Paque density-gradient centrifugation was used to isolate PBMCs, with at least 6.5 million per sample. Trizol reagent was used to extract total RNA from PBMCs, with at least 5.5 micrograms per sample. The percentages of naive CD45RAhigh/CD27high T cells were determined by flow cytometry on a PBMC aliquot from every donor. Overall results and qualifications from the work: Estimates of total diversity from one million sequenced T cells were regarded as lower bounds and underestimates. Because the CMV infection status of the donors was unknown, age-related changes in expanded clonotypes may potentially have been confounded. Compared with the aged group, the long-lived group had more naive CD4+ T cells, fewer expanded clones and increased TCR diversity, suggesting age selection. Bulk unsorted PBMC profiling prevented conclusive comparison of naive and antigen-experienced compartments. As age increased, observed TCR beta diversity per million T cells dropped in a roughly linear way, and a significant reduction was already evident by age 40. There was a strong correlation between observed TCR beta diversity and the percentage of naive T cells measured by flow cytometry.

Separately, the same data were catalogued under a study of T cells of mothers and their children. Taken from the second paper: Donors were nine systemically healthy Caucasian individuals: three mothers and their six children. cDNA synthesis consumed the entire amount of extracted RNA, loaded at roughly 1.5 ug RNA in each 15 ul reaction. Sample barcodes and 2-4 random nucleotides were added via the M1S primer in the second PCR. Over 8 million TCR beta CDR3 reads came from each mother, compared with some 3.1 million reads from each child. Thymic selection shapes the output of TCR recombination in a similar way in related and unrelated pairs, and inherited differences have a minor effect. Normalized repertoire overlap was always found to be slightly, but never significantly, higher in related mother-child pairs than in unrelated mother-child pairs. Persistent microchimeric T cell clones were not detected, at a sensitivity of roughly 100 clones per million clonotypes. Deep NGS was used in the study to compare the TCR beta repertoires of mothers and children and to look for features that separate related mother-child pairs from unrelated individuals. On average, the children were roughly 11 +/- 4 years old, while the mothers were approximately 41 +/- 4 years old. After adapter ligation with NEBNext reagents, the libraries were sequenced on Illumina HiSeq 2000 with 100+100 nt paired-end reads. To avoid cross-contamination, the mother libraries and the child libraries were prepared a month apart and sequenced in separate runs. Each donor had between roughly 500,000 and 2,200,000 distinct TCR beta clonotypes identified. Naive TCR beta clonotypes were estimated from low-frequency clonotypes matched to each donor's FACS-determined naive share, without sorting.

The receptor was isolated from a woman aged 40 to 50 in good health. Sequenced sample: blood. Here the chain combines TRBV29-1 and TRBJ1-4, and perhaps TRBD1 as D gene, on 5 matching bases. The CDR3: CSVEVGTGNEKLFF. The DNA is TGCAGCGTTGAAGTCGGGACGGGGAATGAAAAACTGTTTTTT.